This T cell receptor (beta chain) was obtained from a study of blood T cells in healthy people across ages. Overall study findings and caveats: More naive CD4+ cells and higher diversity were found in long-lived than in aged donors. Naive T cell percentage strongly correlated with TCR beta diversity.

Concerning this clonotype: Its antigen is not identified.

Through a sample-barcoded 5' primer and a J-beta primer mix, a second PCR was run for roughly 7 to 12 cycles. TCRdb processed the 5' RACE reads anew with MiXCR; each CDR3 protein has one entry. The sample lists more than 650,000 distinct CDR3 sequences; about a fifth were seen once. The junction had 8 bases not matched to a gene; V was cut back by 6 bases and J by 8 bases. CDR1 and CDR2 (germline): GTSNPN, SVGIG (reference sequence). The CDR3 contains 12 residues. The sequence was collected from a man between 65 and 85 years old in good health. Specimen: blood. The rearrangement links TRBV30 to TRBJ1-2; 8 nucleotides agree with TRBD1. This CDR3 is CACSQGEWGYTF. CDR3 DNA sequence: TGTGCCTGTTCACAGGGGGAGTGGGGCTACACCTTC.